Listed below are T cell receptor beta chains from one sample, sequenced in a study of cytomegalovirus exposure and HLA in healthy donors. Assay: immunoSEQ multiplex PCR; the TCRdb copy retains only in-frame clones and omits some. The sample has under 150,000 clones, 55% to 75% seen once. The sequencing input was PBMCs. These receptor sequences come from a man aged 45 to 65 in good health and CMV-seropositive. The conserved cysteine and the conserved F or W are not part of the CDR3 here.

TRBJ2-6 | 15 | TRBV18 | ASSPPRLNSGANVLT
TRBJ2-2 | 14 | TRBV15 | ATSRDGTGITGELF
TRBJ1-2 | 12 | TRBV12-5 | ASGTNRENYGYT
TRBJ1-5 | 12 | TRBV6-1 | ASRAGTVGQPQH
TRBJ2-3 | 12 | TRBV9 | ASSVTSGTDTQY
TRBJ1-2 | 9 | TRBV20-1 | SASEVVGYT
TRBJ2-7 | 11 | TRBV7-9 | ASSSTVSYEQY
TRBJ1-4 | 14 | TRBV18 | ASSPGRQGAGEKLF
TRBJ2-2 | 13 | TRBV7-9 | ASSPVLVNTGELF
TRBJ2-2 | 13 | TRBV6-1 | ASSVGARVTGELF
TRBJ2-5 | 15 | TRBV29-1 | SVEDFLTGVTQETQY
TRBJ2-7 | 14 | TRBV5-6 | ASSSTQGHTPYEQY
TRBJ2-5 | 15 | TRBV11-2 | ASSLGTTSGGKETQY
TRBJ2-5 | 12 | TRBV7-2 | ASSFRTSQETQY
TRBJ1-1 | 11 | TRBV15 | ATSSQRNTEAF
TRBJ1-1 | 12 | TRBV4-3 | ASSRQTGVTEAF
TRBJ1-1 | 13 | TRBV11-3 | ASSPGTGVRTEAF
TRBJ2-7 | 11 | TRBV7-2 | ASSQQGGYEQY
TRBJ2-1 | 13 | TRBV14 | ASSPLAGGHNEQF
TRBJ2-7 | 12 | TRBV10-2 | ASLRQGDTYEQY